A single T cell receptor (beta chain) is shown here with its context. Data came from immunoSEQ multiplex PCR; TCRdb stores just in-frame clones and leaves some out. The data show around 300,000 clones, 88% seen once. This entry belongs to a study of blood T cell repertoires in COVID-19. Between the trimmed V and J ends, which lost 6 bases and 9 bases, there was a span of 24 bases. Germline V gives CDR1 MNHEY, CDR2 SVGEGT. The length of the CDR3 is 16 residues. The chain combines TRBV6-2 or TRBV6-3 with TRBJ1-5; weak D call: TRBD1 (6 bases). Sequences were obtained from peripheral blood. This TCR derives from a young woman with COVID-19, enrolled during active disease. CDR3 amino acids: CASSPSRDTFQLPQHF. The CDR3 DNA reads TGTGCCAGCAGCCCTTCCCGGGACACTTTTCAATTGCCCCAGCATTTT.